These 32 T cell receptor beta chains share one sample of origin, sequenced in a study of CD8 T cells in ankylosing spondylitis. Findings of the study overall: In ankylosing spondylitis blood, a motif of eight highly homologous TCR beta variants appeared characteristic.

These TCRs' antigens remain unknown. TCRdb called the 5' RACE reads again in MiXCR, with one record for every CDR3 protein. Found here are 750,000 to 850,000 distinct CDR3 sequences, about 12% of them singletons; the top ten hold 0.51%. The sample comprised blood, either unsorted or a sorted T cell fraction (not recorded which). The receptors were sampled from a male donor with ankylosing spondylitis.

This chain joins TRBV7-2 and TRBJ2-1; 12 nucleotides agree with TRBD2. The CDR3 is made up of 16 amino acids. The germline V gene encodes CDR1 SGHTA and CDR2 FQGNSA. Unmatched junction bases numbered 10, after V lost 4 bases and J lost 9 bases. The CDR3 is CASSSPSGRAWGEQFF. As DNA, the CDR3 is TGTGCCAGCAGCTCCCCTAGCGGGAGGGCCTGGGGTGAGCAGTTCTTC.

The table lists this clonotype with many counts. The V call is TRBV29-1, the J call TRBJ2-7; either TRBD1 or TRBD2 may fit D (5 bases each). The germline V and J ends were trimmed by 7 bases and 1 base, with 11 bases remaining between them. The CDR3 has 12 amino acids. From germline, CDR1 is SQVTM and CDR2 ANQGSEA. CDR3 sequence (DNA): TGCAGCGCCTGGGACGGTTCCTACGAGCAGTACTTC. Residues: CSAWDGSYEQYF.

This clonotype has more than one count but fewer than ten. Written as DNA, the CDR3 is TGTGCCAGCAGTAATCTAGCGGGAGAACCCATGTTCGAGCAGTACTTC. Encoded protein: CASSNLAGEPMFEQYF. The chain has TRBV28 and TRBJ2-7; 10 bases fit TRBD2. The CDR3 is 16 amino acids. Trimming removed 5 bases from V and 6 bases from J; junction bases left unmatched: 13. Germline CDR1 and CDR2: MDHEN and SYDVKM.

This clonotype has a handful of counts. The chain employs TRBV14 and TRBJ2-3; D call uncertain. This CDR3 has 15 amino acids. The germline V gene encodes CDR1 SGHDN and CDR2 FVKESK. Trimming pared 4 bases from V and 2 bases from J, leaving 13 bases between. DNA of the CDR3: TGTGCCAGCAGCCCCAGGTGGGCTTCCACAGATACGCAGTATTTT. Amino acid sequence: CASSPRWASTDTQYF. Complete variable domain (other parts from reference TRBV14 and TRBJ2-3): EAGVTQFPSHSVIEKGQTVTLRCDPISGHDNLYWYRRVMGKEIKFLLHFVKESKQDESGMPNNRFLAERTGGTYSTLKVQPAELEDSGVYFCASSPRWASTDTQYFGPGTRLTVL.

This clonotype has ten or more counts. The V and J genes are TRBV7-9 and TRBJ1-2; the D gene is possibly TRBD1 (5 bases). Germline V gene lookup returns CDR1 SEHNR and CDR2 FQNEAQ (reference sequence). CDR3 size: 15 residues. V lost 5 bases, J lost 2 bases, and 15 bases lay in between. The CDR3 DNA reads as TGTGCCAGCAGCCCTCGGGACTTCCTAAACTATGGCTACACCTTC. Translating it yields CASSPRDFLNYGYTF.

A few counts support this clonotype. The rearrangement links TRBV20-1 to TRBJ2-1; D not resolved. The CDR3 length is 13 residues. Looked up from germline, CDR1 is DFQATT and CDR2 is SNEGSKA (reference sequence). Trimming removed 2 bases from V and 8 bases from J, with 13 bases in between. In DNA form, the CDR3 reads TGCAGTGCTAGAAGACCCCGTTTCTATGAGCAGTTCTTC. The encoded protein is CSARRPRFYEQFF.

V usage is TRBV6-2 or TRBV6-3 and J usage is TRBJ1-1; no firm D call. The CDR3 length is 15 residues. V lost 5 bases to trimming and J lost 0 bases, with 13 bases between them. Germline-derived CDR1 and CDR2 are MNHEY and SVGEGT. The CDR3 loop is CASSRRVRVNTEAFF. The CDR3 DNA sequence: TGTGCCAGCAGTCGTCGGGTTAGGGTGAACACTGAAGCTTTCTTT.

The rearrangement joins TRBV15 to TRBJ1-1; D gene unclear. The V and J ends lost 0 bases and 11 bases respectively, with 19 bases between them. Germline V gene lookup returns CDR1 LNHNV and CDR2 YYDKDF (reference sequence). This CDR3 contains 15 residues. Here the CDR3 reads CATSRDRRTGGMAFF. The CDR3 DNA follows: TGTGCCACCAGCAGAGATAGGAGGACTGGCGGGATGGCTTTCTTT.

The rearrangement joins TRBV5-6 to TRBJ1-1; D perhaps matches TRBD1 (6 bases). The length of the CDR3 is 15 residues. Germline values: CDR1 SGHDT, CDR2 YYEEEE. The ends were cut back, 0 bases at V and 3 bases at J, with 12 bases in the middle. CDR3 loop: CASSLGGGFDTEAFF. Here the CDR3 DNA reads TGTGCCAGCAGCTTGGGGGGGGGCTTCGACACTGAAGCTTTCTTT.

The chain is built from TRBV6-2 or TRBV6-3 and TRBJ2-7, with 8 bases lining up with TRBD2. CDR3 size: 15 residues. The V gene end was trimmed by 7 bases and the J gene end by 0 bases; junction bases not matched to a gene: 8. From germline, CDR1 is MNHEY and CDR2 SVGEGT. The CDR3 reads CASKSQRGNSYEQYF. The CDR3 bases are TGTGCCAGCAAGTCTCAGCGGGGGAACTCCTACGAGCAGTACTTC.

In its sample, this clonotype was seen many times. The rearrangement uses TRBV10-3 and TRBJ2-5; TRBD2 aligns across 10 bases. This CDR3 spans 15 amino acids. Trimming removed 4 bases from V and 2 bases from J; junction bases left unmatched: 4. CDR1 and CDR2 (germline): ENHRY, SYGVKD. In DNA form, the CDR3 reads TGTGCCATCAGTGGGCAAGCGGGGGGGCAAGAGACCCAGTACTTC. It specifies CAISGQAGGQETQYF.

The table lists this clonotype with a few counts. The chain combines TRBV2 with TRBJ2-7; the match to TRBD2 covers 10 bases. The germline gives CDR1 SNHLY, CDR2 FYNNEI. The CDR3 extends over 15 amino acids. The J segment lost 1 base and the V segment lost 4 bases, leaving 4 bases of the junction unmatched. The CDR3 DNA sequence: TGTGCCAGCAGTGGCTTACTAGCGGGGTCCTACGAGCAGTACTTC. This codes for CASSGLLAGSYEQYF.

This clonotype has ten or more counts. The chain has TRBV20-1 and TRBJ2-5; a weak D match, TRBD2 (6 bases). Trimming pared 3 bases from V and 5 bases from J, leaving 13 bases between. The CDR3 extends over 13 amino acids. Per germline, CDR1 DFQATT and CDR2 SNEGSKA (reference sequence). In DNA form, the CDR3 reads TGCAGTGCTAGCGGGAGCGTTCAGGAGACCCAGTACTTC. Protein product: CSASGSVQETQYF.

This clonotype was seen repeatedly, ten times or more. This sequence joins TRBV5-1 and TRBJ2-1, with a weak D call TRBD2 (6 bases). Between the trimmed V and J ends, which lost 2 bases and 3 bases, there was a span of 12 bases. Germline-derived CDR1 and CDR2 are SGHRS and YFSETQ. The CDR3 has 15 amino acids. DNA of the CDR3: TGCGCCAGCAGCTTAGTGGGAGGACTCTACAATGAGCAGTTCTTC. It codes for CASSLVGGLYNEQFF.

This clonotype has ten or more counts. DNA of the CDR3: TGCAGTGCTCTGGGGGAGAACACCGGGGAGCTGTTTTTT. Its protein product is CSALGENTGELFF. The chain combines TRBV20-1 with TRBJ2-2; either TRBD1 or TRBD2 may fit D (5 bases each). Trimming shortened V by 5 bases and J by 1 base, and 8 bases separated the two germline ends. Germline CDR1 reads DFQATT; CDR2 reads SNEGSKA (reference sequence). The length of the CDR3 is 13 residues.

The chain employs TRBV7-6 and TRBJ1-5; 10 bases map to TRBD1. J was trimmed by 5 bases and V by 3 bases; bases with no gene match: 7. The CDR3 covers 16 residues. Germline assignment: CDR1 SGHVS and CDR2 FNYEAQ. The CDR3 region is CASSLGRDRGDQPQHF. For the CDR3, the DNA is TGTGCCAGCAGCTTGGGCCGGGACAGGGGCGATCAGCCCCAGCATTTT.

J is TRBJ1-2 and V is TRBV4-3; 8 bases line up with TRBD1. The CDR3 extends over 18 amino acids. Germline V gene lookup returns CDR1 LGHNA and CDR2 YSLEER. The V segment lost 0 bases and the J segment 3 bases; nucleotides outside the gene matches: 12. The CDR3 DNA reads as TGCGCCAGCAGCCAAGACCCCGGACAGGGAAGTTTGCACTATGGCTACACCTTC. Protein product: CASSQDPGQGSLHYGYTF.

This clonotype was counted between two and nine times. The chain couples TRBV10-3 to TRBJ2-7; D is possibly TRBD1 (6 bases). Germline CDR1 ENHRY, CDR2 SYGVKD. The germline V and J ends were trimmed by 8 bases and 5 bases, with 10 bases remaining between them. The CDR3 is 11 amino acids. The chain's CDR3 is CAIGKGDEQYF. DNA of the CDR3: TGTGCCATCGGCAAGGGGGACGAGCAGTACTTC.

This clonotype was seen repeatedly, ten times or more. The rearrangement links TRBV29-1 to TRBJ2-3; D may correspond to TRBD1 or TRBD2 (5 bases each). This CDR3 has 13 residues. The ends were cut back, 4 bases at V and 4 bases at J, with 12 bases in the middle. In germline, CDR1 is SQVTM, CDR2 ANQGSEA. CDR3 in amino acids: CSVAGTLADTQYF. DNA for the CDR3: TGCAGCGTTGCCGGGACCTTAGCAGATACGCAGTATTTT.

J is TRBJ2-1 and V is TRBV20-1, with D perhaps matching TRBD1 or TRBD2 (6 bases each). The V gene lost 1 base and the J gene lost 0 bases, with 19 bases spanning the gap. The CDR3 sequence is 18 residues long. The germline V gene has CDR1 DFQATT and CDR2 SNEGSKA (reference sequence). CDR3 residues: CSARANGGQKSSYNEQFF. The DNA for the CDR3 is TGCAGTGCTAGAGCCAACGGGGGCCAAAAAAGCTCCTACAATGAGCAGTTCTTC.

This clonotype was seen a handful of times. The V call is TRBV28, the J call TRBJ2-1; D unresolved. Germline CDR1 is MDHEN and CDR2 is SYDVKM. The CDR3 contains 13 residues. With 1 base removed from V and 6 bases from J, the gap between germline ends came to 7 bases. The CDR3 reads CASSLSAPNEQFF. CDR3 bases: TGTGCCAGCAGTTTATCAGCGCCCAATGAGCAGTTCTTC. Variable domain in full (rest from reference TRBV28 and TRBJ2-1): DVKVTQSSRYLVKRTGEKVFLECVQDMDHENMFWYRQDPGLGLRLIYFSYDVKMKEKGDIPEGYSVSREKKERFSLILESASTNQTSMYLCASSLSAPNEQFFGPGTRLTVL.

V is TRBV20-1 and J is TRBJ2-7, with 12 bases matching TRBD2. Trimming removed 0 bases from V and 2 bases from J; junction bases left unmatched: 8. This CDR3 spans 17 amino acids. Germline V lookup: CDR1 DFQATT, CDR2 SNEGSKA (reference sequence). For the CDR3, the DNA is TGCAGTGCTAGAGACGCCGGGCTAGCGGGAGGGCCCTACGAGCAGTACTTC. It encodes CSARDAGLAGGPYEQYF.

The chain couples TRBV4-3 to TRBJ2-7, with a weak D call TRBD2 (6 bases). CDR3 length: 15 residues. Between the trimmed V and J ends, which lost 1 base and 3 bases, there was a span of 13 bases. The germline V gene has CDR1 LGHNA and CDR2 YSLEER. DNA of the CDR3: TGCGCCAGCAGCCAAGGGACGGAGGGGATCTACGAGCAGTACTTC. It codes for CASSQGTEGIYEQYF.

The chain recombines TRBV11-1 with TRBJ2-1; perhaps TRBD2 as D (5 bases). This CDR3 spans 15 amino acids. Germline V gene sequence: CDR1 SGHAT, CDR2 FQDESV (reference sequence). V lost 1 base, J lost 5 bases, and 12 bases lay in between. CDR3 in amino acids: CASSLGGFRHNEQFF. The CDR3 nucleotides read TGTGCCAGCAGCTTAGGAGGGTTCCGCCACAATGAGCAGTTCTTC. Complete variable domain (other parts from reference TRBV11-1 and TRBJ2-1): EAEVAQSPRYKITEKSQAVAFWCDPISGHATLYWYRQILGQGPELLVQFQDESVVDDSQLPKDRFSAERLKGVDSTLKIQPAELGDSAMYLCASSLGGFRHNEQFFGPGTRLTVL.

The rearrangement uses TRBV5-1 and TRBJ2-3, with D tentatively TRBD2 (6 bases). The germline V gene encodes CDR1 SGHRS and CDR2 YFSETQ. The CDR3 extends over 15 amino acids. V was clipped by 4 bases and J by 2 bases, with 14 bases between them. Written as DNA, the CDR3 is TGCGCCAGCAGCCGCTCGACTAGTCTCACAGATACGCAGTATTTT. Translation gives CASSRSTSLTDTQYF.

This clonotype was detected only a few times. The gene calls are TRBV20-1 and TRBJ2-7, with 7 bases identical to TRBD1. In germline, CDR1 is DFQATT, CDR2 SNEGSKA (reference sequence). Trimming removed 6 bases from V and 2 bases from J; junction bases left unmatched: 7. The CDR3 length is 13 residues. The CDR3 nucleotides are TGCAGTGCCATGACAGGGTTCCCCTACGAGCAGTACTTC. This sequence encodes CSAMTGFPYEQYF.

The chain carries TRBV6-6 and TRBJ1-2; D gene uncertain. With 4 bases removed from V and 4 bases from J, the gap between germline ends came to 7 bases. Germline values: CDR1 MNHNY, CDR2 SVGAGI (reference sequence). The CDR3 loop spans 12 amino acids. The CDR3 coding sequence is TGTGCCAGCAGTTTTGACGCCTATGGCTACACCTTC. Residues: CASSFDAYGYTF.

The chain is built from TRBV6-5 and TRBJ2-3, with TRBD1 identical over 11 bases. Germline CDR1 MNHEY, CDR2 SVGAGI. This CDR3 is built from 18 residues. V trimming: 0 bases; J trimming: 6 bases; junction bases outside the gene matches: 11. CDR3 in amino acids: CASSYSGQGASLSDTQYF. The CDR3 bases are TGTGCCAGCAGTTACTCAGGACAGGGGGCGTCTTTGAGTGATACGCAGTATTTT.

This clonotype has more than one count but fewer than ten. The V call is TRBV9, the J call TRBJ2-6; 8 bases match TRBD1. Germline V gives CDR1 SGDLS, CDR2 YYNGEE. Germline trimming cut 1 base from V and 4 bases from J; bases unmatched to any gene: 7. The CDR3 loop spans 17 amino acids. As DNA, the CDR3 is TGTGCCAGCAGCGTATCCCTGACAGGGGCAGGGGCCAACGTCCTGACTTTC. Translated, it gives CASSVSLTGAGANVLTF.

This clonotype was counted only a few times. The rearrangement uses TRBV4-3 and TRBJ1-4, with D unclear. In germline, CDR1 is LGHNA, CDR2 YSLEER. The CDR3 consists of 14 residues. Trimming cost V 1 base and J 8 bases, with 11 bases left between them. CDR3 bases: TGCGCCAGCAGCCAAGGGGTCGGGATGGAAAAACTGTTTTTT. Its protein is CASSQGVGMEKLFF.

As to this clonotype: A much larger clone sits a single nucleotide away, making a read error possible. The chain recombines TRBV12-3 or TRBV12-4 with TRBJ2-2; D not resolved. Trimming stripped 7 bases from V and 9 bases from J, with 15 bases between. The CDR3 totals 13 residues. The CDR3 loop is CASTRVSSRELFF. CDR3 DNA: TGTGCCAGCACACGGGTTTCGAGCCGGGAGCTGTTTTTT.

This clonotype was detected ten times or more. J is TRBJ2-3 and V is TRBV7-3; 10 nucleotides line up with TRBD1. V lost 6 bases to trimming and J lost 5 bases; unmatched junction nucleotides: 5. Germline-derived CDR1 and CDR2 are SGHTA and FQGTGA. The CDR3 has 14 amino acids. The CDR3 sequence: CASRLGQGVDTQYF. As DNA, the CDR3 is TGTGCCAGCAGGCTAGGACAGGGGGTAGATACGCAGTATTTT.